The clone carrying this T cell receptor beta chain was observed at least ten times. Its specificity is unknown. This sample's time point: newly diagnosed GD, antithyroid drugs for less than 3 months. Scientists built the TCR library using RNA that was extracted from PBMCs. Graves' disease diagnosis relied on American Thyroid Association guidelines. Patients of an endocrinology department in Xi'an, China, were included. These data originate in a study of regulatory T cells in long-lasting Graves disease. Building of the TCR beta libraries involved iRepertoire HTBI primers and Arm-PCR of CDR3 regions. TCRdb fed the multiplex PCR reads into MiXCR, producing one record per CDR3 protein. The table has approximately 310,000 distinct CDR3 sequences, about 20% seen once. Findings and limits, study-wide: Relative to newly diagnosed Graves' patients, persistent ones had lower TCR diversity.

This receptor was obtained from a female donor with Graves disease. The source material was peripheral blood mononuclear cells (PBMCs), sampled at new diagnosis, from a patient treated with antithyroid drugs.

The chain's CDR3 is CASSVGSAGNTIYF. The CDR3 DNA reads TGTGCCAGCAGTGTCGGCTCCGCTGGAAACACCATATATTTT. This chain joins TRBV6-1 and TRBJ1-3; D is unclear. This CDR3 spans 14 amino acids. Germline V gives CDR1 MNHNS, CDR2 SASEGT. V shed 4 bases and J shed 2 bases, with 9 bases lying between them.